This is a list of T cell receptor beta chains from one sample in a study of OX40 agonist ivuxolimab in advanced cancers. Profiled with immunoSEQ multiplex PCR; TCRdb holds only in-frame clones, not every one. The sample includes approximately 17,000 clones, roughly four fifths seen only once; the top ten take under 2.5%. Source: CD4+ or CD8+ T cells sorted from blood, taken in a trial of the OX40 agonist ivuxolimab. Receptors originate from an adult with an advanced solid tumor such as melanoma, head and neck, liver or kidney cancer. CDR3s include the opening cysteine and the closing phenylalanine or tryptophan. Each record gives: J gene, clone size, V gene, D gene, CDR3 protein, CDR3 DNA. The D gene is left open where the match is weak. Rows give clone size only sometimes, using once, few, many, or a class for an expanded clone.

>TRBJ2-7|NA|TRBV6-5|TRBD1
CATGTGGEQYF
TGTGCCACCGGTACAGGGGGCGAGCAGTACTTC
>TRBJ2-2|NA|TRBV27|TRBD2
CASSLTPGTRYTGELFF
TGTGCCAGCAGTTTAACCCCCGGGACTAGGTACACCGGGGAGCTGTTTTTT
>TRBJ2-2|once|TRBV19|NA
CASSISGGVRTGELFF
TGTGCCAGTAGTATTTCCGGGGGCGTGAGGACCGGGGAGCTGTTTTTT
>TRBJ2-7|NA|TRBV13|NA
CASSPTSGAYEQYF
TGTGCCAGCAGCCCTACTTCCGGGGCCTACGAGCAGTACTTC
>TRBJ2-2|few|TRBV5-8|TRBD1
CASKHRGITGELFF
TGTGCCAGCAAGCACAGGGGAATCACCGGGGAGCTGTTTTTT
>TRBJ2-1|few|TRBV7-2|NA
CASSLQGYDYNEQFF
TGTGCCAGCAGCTTACAGGGATATGACTACAATGAGCAGTTCTTC
>TRBJ2-6|NA|TRBV10-2|NA
CASTPSSGANVLTF
TGCGCCAGCACACCGTCCTCTGGGGCCAACGTCCTGACTTTC
>TRBJ2-4|NA|TRBV19|TRBD2
CARRRGGAENIQYF
TGTGCCAGGCGGCGGGGGGGGGCGGAAAACATTCAGTACTTC
>TRBJ2-7|few|TRBV7-9|NA
CASSLNLAVHEQYF
TGTGCCAGCAGCCTCAACTTAGCGGTCCACGAGCAGTACTTC
>TRBJ2-3|NA|TRBV7-8|TRBD2
CASSSPRSGRRFRADTQYF
TGTGCCAGCAGCTCGCCCAGGAGCGGGAGAAGATTCCGTGCAGATACGCAGTATTTT
>TRBJ2-7|NA|TRBV18|NA
CASSPPDTPYEQYF
TGTGCCAGCTCACCACCCGACACCCCCTACGAGCAGTACTTC
>TRBJ1-6|NA|TRBV5-1|NA
CASSATGTSHNSPLHF
TGCGCCAGCAGCGCAACCGGGACAAGCCATAATTCACCCCTCCACTTT
>TRBJ2-1|NA|TRBV5-8|NA
CASSLAGGAYNEQFF
TGTGCCAGCAGCTTGGCCGGCGGGGCCTACAATGAGCAGTTCTTC
>TRBJ2-1|once|TRBV2|NA
CASNQISWDEQFF
TGTGCCAGCAATCAGATCAGCTGGGATGAGCAGTTCTTC